The clone carrying this T cell receptor beta chain was observed a single time. The data belong to a study of OX40 agonist ivuxolimab in advanced cancers. Germline CDR1 is MNHEY and CDR2 is SVGAGI. The CDR3 consists of 13 residues. V dropped 6 bases and J dropped 3 bases, with 11 bases sitting between them. Here immunoSEQ multiplex PCR was the method, and the copy in TCRdb shows in-frame clones only, minus some. The data show some 67,000 clones, about 87% seen once. The rearrangement uses TRBV6-5 and TRBJ1-2, with unresolved D. This receptor was identified in an adult with an advanced solid tumor such as melanoma, head and neck, liver or kidney cancer. This material consisted of CD4+ or CD8+ T cells sorted from blood, taken in a trial of the OX40 agonist ivuxolimab. DNA for the CDR3: TGTGCCAGCAGAGTTGGGAGGGACTATGGCTACACCTTC. Amino acid sequence: CASRVGRDYGYTF.